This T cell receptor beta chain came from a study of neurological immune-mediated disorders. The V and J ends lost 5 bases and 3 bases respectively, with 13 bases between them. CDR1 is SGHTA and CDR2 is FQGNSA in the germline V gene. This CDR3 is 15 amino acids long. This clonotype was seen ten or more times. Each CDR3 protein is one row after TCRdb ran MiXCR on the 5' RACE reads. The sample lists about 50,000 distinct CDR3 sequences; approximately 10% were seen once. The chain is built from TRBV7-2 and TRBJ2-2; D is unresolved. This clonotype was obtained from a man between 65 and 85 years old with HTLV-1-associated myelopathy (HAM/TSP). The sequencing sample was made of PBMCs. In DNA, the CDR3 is TGTGCCAGCAGCCCCCCCTACGGGCACACCGGGGAGCTGTTTTTT. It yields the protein CASSPPYGHTGELFF.